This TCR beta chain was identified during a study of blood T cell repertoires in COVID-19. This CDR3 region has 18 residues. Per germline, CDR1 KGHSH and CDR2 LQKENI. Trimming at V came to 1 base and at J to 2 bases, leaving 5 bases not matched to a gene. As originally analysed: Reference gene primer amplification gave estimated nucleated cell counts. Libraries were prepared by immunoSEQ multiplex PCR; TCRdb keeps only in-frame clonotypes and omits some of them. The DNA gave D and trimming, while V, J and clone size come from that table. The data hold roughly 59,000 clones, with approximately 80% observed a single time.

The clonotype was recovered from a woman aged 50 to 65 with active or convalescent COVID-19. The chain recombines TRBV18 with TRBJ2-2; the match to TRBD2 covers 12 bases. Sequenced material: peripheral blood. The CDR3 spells CASSPRTSGKINTGELFF. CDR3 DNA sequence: TGTGCCAGCTCACCACGGACTAGCGGGAAAATAAACACCGGGGAGCTGTTTTTT.